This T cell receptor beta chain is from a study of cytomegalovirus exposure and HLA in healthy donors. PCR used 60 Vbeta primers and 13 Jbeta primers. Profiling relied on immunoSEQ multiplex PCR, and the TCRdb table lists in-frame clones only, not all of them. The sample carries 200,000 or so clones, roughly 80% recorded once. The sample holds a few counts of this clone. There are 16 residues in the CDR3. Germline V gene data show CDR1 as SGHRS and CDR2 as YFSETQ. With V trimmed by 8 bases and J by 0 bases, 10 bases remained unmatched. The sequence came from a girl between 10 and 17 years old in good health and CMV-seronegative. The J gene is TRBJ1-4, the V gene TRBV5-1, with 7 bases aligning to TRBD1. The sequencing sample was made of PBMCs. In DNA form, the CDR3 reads TGCGCCAGTCAGCTGGGGACAGTCACAACTAATGAAAAACTGTTTTTT. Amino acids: CASQLGTVTTNEKLFF.